This is a list of T cell receptor beta chains from one sample in a study of T-cell memory formation after mild COVID-19. TCRdb itself ran the 5' RACE reads through MiXCR, one entry per CDR3 protein. This sample carries approximately 400,000 distinct CDR3 sequences, about 20% of them seen once, and the ten largest clones take roughly 21%. Sequencing input: PBMCs or a T cell subset sorted from them (not recorded which). The receptors stem from a young man who had mild COVID-19 (a few samples of this study predate the infection). Cell type and time point are not known. Both conserved end residues are part of each CDR3. A D gene is named only where the DNA matches it firmly. Size is stated for part of the rows, as once, few or many counts, or as a class when the clone is expanded.

d_gene: TRBD1
abundance: few
j_gene: TRBJ1-5
v_gene: TRBV4-3
CDR3aa: CASSQDNRGQPQHF
CDR3nt: TGCGCCAGCAGCCAAGACAACAGGGGTCAGCCCCAGCATTTT

d_gene: TRBD2
abundance: -
j_gene: TRBJ2-1
v_gene: TRBV20-1
CDR3aa: CSARDGRVNEQFF
CDR3nt: TGCAGTGCTAGAGACGGGAGGGTAAATGAGCAGTTCTTC

d_gene: TRBD1
abundance: -
j_gene: TRBJ2-7
v_gene: TRBV6-2/TRBV6-3
CDR3aa: CASRSGGFDEQYF
CDR3nt: TGTGCCAGCCGTTCAGGGGGCTTTGACGAGCAGTACTTC

d_gene: -
abundance: -
j_gene: TRBJ1-2
v_gene: TRBV27
CDR3aa: CASSPAVGATYGYTF
CDR3nt: TGTGCCAGCAGCCCCGCAGTGGGCGCTACCTATGGCTACACCTTC

d_gene: TRBD1
abundance: many
j_gene: TRBJ1-2
v_gene: TRBV5-1
CDR3aa: CASSLGTPTGLYNYGYTF
CDR3nt: TGCGCCAGCAGCTTGGGGACTCCGACAGGGCTGTATAACTATGGCTACACCTTC

d_gene: -
abundance: few
j_gene: TRBJ1-2
v_gene: TRBV5-1
CDR3aa: CASSQSNSYGYTF
CDR3nt: TGCGCCAGCAGCCAATCCAACAGTTATGGCTACACCTTC

d_gene: -
abundance: few
j_gene: TRBJ2-5
v_gene: TRBV7-8
CDR3aa: CASSLAGRFQETQYF
CDR3nt: TGTGCCAGCAGCTTAGCTGGGAGGTTCCAAGAGACCCAGTACTTC

d_gene: -
abundance: few
j_gene: TRBJ1-2
v_gene: TRBV7-3
CDR3aa: CASSSWTPMDYGYTF
CDR3nt: TGTGCCAGCAGCTCCTGGACACCCATGGACTATGGCTACACCTTC

d_gene: -
abundance: -
j_gene: TRBJ2-2
v_gene: TRBV11-2
CDR3aa: CASSLEVFGELFF
CDR3nt: TGTGCCAGCAGCTTAGAGGTTTTCGGGGAGCTGTTTTTT

d_gene: -
abundance: -
j_gene: TRBJ2-2
v_gene: TRBV12-3/TRBV12-4
CDR3aa: CASSLVGGAAGELFF
CDR3nt: TGTGCCAGCAGTTTAGTGGGGGGGGCAGCCGGGGAGCTGTTTTTT

d_gene: -
abundance: -
j_gene: TRBJ1-6
v_gene: TRBV5-1
CDR3aa: CASTQLGEYNSPLHF
CDR3nt: TGCGCCAGCACCCAACTAGGAGAGTATAATTCACCCCTCCACTTT

d_gene: TRBD2
abundance: -
j_gene: TRBJ2-1
v_gene: TRBV5-1
CDR3aa: CASSLARGGYNEQFF
CDR3nt: TGCGCCAGCAGCTTGGCCCGGGGGGGCTACAATGAGCAGTTCTTC

d_gene: -
abundance: many
j_gene: TRBJ2-1
v_gene: TRBV7-6
CDR3aa: CASSSGLSSYNEQFF
CDR3nt: TGTGCCAGCAGCTCCGGTTTGAGCTCCTACAATGAGCAGTTCTTC

d_gene: -
abundance: -
j_gene: TRBJ2-3
v_gene: TRBV4-1
CDR3aa: CASSQEAGRSTDTQYF
CDR3nt: TGCGCCAGCAGCCAAGAGGCGGGACGTAGCACAGATACGCAGTATTTT

d_gene: -
abundance: -
j_gene: TRBJ1-3
v_gene: TRBV4-3
CDR3aa: CASSQQKNTGSGNTIYF
CDR3nt: TGCGCCAGCAGCCAACAAAAAAACACTGGCTCTGGAAACACCATATATTTT

d_gene: -
abundance: few
j_gene: TRBJ2-1
v_gene: TRBV4-1
CDR3aa: CASSQEGRVTPYNEQFF
CDR3nt: TGCGCCAGCAGCCAAGAAGGCAGGGTAACCCCCTACAATGAGCAGTTCTTC

d_gene: -
abundance: many
j_gene: TRBJ1-1
v_gene: TRBV12-3/TRBV12-4
CDR3aa: CASSPPPLGGNTEAFF
CDR3nt: TGTGCCAGCAGTCCCCCGCCACTTGGGGGTAACACTGAAGCTTTCTTT

d_gene: -
abundance: few
j_gene: TRBJ1-1
v_gene: TRBV6-5
CDR3aa: CASSYGMGTEAFF
CDR3nt: TGTGCCAGCAGTTATGGCATGGGCACTGAAGCTTTCTTT

d_gene: -
abundance: many
j_gene: TRBJ1-1
v_gene: TRBV5-4
CDR3aa: CASGTEAFF
CDR3nt: TGTGCCAGCGGCACTGAAGCTTTCTTT

d_gene: -
abundance: -
j_gene: TRBJ1-1
v_gene: TRBV20-1
CDR3aa: CSASLMGEGVNTEAFF
CDR3nt: TGCAGTGCTAGTCTGATGGGGGAGGGAGTGAACACTGAAGCTTTCTTT

d_gene: -
abundance: -
j_gene: TRBJ2-4
v_gene: TRBV20-1
CDR3aa: CSANLDSLAKNIQYF
CDR3nt: TGCAGTGCCAACTTGGACAGCCTAGCCAAAAACATTCAGTACTTC

d_gene: -
abundance: few
j_gene: TRBJ2-1
v_gene: TRBV24-1
CDR3aa: CATSDPSQGSLGNEQFF
CDR3nt: TGTGCCACCAGTGATCCCTCCCAGGGGTCTTTGGGGAATGAGCAGTTCTTC